The 28 T cell receptor beta chains given below trace back to one sample, sequenced in a study of T cells in Graves' hyperthyroidism and ophthalmopathy. Authors of the study amplified TCR beta CDR3 regions from RNA transcripts. Researchers ran a first-round RT-PCR on the TCR CDR3 using the HTBI primer set. TCRdb analysed the multiplex PCR reads with MiXCR anew, one entry per CDR3 protein. Of nearly 600,000 distinct CDR3 sequences listed, 13% to 15% were seen once; the top ten hold roughly 7.1%. The source material was blood. Every receptor here comes from a woman aged 18-30 years with Graves' ophthalmopathy.

The rearrangement links TRBV20-1 to TRBJ2-3, with 10 bases lining up with TRBD2. The CDR3 loop spans 16 amino acids. Germline CDR1 is DFQATT and CDR2 is SNEGSKA (reference sequence). The V gene end was trimmed by 3 bases and the J gene end by 5 bases; junction bases not matched to a gene: 11. CDR3 loop: CSASRLAGVRGDTQYF. The CDR3 DNA is TGCAGTGCTAGCAGGCTAGCGGGAGTTAGGGGAGATACGCAGTATTTT.

This clonotype appeared many times. The V gene is TRBV2, the J gene TRBJ2-7, with D perhaps matching TRBD2 (6 bases). This CDR3 spans 16 amino acids. Trimming removed 5 bases at V and 0 bases at J, with 17 bases between. CDR1 SNHLY and CDR2 FYNNEI come from the germline V gene. The CDR3 spells CASSKMKRVSSYEQYF. The CDR3, as DNA: TGTGCCAGCAGTAAGATGAAGCGGGTGAGCTCCTACGAGCAGTACTTC.

This clonotype was recorded at least ten times. The chain employs TRBV6-1 and TRBJ1-5; TRBD1 matches 9 bases. The CDR3 spans 15 residues. Germline V gene lookup returns CDR1 MNHNS and CDR2 SASEGT. The junction had 4 bases not matched to a gene; V was cut back by 5 bases and J by 2 bases. In DNA form, the CDR3 reads TGTGCCAGCAGTCCAAGGGACAGGGGCAATCAGCCCCAGCATTTT. This gives the protein CASSPRDRGNQPQHF.

There are a few counts of this clonotype. J is TRBJ1-4 and V is TRBV7-8; D remains ambiguous. Germline CDR1 SGHVS, CDR2 FQNEAQ. The CDR3 length is 20 residues. Trimming pared 5 bases from V and 8 bases from J, leaving 33 bases between. CDR3 DNA: TGTGCCAGCAGCCTGGACCCGACACCCGCATTACGACTCCTCGGGGAAAAACTGTTTTTT. It codes for CASSLDPTPALRLLGEKLFF.

This clonotype was recorded at least ten times. The rearrangement links TRBV28 to TRBJ2-5, with D tentatively TRBD1 (6 bases). This CDR3 region has 14 residues. Trimming removed 2 bases at V and 2 bases at J, with 9 bases between. Germline lookup yields CDR1 MDHEN and CDR2 SYDVKM. CDR3 in amino acids: CASSLPTGQETQYF. Here the CDR3 DNA reads TGTGCCAGCAGTTTACCGACAGGTCAAGAGACCCAGTACTTC.

The V and J genes are TRBV2 and TRBJ2-2, with TRBD2 matching over 11 bases. Germline trimming cut 0 bases from V and 6 bases from J; bases unmatched to any gene: 3. This CDR3 contains 16 residues. CDR1 and CDR2 from the germline V gene are SNHLY and FYNNEI. The CDR3 bases are TGTGCCAGCAGTGAAGCTAGCGGGAGGGTTCCCGGGGAGCTGTTTTTT. Translation gives CASSEASGRVPGELFF.

This clonotype was detected many times. V gene TRBV5-1 combines with J gene TRBJ2-7, with 8 bases matching TRBD2. V gave up 3 bases and J gave up 2 bases; unmatched junction bases: 13. Germline CDR1 and CDR2: SGHRS and YFSETQ. This CDR3 contains 17 residues. CDR3 in DNA: TGCGCCAGCAGCTCCACCCTCGTTAGCGGGACCCCCTACGAGCAGTACTTC. This sequence encodes CASSSTLVSGTPYEQYF.

This clonotype was seen more than once but under ten times. The genes are TRBV6-1 and TRBJ1-1, with 8 bases identical to TRBD1. The CDR3 runs 15 residues. CDR1 and CDR2 from the germline V gene are MNHNS and SASEGT. Trimming cost V 8 bases and J 4 bases; bases outside gene matches: 12. The CDR3 reads CASVPRTQGATEAFF. CDR3 DNA sequence: TGTGCCAGCGTACCTCGAACCCAGGGGGCCACTGAAGCTTTCTTT.

The sample holds many counts of this clonotype. V gene TRBV3-1 combines with J gene TRBJ1-1; TRBD1 might be the D (6 bases). Germline-derived CDR1 and CDR2 are LGHDT and YNNKEL (reference sequence). The CDR3 contains 17 residues. Deletions cut 2 bases from V and 8 bases from J, with 24 bases between. CDR3 bases: TGTGCCAGCAGCCAATGGACTCTTACAGGGAGTGGAGTGGAAGCTTTCTTT. Amino acids: CASSQWTLTGSGVEAFF.

This clonotype was counted a few times. V gene TRBV5-1 combines with J gene TRBJ2-7, with a tentative D call TRBD2 (5 bases). The V gene's germline CDR1 is SGHRS and CDR2 YFSETQ. The CDR3 contains 17 residues. The V gene lost 4 bases and the J gene lost 0 bases, with 20 bases spanning the gap. The DNA of the CDR3 is TGCGCCAGCAGCCAATTCCGATCCCGGGGTTCCTCCTACGAGCAGTACTTC. Protein product: CASSQFRSRGSSYEQYF.

The V and J genes are TRBV19 and TRBJ1-1, with D hard to call. Germline V gives CDR1 LNHDA, CDR2 SQIVND (reference sequence). The CDR3 runs to 15 residues. The V gene lost 3 bases and the J gene lost 1 base, with 12 bases spanning the gap. The DNA of the CDR3 is TGTGCCAGTAGTATGTTCCGGGGAAGGAACACTGAAGCTTTCTTT. This encodes CASSMFRGRNTEAFF.

Ten or more counts support this clonotype. This sequence joins TRBV20-1 and TRBJ2-5, with a possible D match to TRBD1 (5 bases). The CDR3 consists of 13 residues. Germline CDR1 reads DFQATT; CDR2 reads SNEGSKA (reference sequence). The V end lost 7 bases, the J end lost 1 base, and 13 bases lay between the germline ends. Here the CDR3 reads CSGGKGSQETQYF. The CDR3 DNA is TGCAGTGGGGGAAAGGGGTCCCAAGAGACCCAGTACTTC.

J is TRBJ2-1 and V is TRBV11-3; D is unresolved. This CDR3 has 12 residues. Trimming pared 0 bases from V and 10 bases from J, leaving 7 bases between. Germline V gene lookup returns CDR1 SGHNT and CDR2 YENEEA. DNA for the CDR3: TGTGCCAGCAGCTTAGATCGTACAGAGCAGTTCTTC. It yields the protein CASSLDRTEQFF.

The J gene is TRBJ1-5, the V gene TRBV27, with 8 bases identical to TRBD1. The V and J ends lost 3 bases and 7 bases, in that order; junction bases with no gene match: 5. Per the germline V gene, CDR1 is MNHEY and CDR2 is SMNVEV (reference sequence). This CDR3 is built from 14 residues. The CDR3 DNA reads as TGTGCCAGCAGTTTCCAGGGGGCGGGCCAGCCCCAGCATTTT. The encoded protein is CASSFQGAGQPQHF.

This clonotype came up many times. CDR3 residues: CASSPPHGSKNGYTF. CDR3 DNA: TGTGCCAGCAGCCCTCCCCACGGGTCGAAGAATGGCTACACCTTC. This chain joins TRBV9 and TRBJ1-2; no definite D call. V was cut by 4 bases and J by 6 bases, with 19 bases left in between. Germline loops: CDR1 SGDLS, CDR2 YYNGEE. The CDR3 extends over 15 amino acids.

This chain uses TRBV4-1 with TRBJ2-7; TRBD1 matches at 7 bases. Unmatched junction bases numbered 6, after V lost 1 base and J lost 3 bases. Germline assignment: CDR1 MGHRA and CDR2 YSYEKL. The CDR3 runs to 15 residues. Here the CDR3 reads CASSQAPGQNYEQYF. DNA for the CDR3: TGCGCCAGCAGCCAAGCCCCGGGACAGAACTACGAGCAGTACTTC.

The DNA of the CDR3 is TGTGCTAGTGCCCTGGGGGGGTCCTATGGCTACACCTTC. This gives the protein CASALGGSYGYTF. The chain links TRBV12-5 to TRBJ1-2; D may be TRBD1 (5 bases). Germline V gene data show CDR1 as LGHNT and CDR2 as FRNRAP. The V gene lost 7 bases and the J gene lost 4 bases, with 13 bases spanning the gap. The CDR3 is 13 residues long.

This clonotype was picked up many times. This rearrangement joins TRBV5-1 to TRBJ1-1; unclear D gene. Germline-derived CDR1 and CDR2 are SGHRS and YFSETQ. There are 14 residues in the CDR3. V was pared by 5 bases and J by 1 base, with 12 bases between. CDR3: CASRFSVPNTEAFF. The CDR3 bases are TGCGCCAGCAGATTCTCAGTCCCGAACACTGAAGCTTTCTTT.

This clonotype was detected only a few times. The CDR3 DNA sequence: TGCAGTGCTAGAGATTGGAGGGGTAGTGAAAAACTGTTTTTT. Its translation is CSARDWRGSEKLFF. The rearrangement links TRBV20-1 to TRBJ1-4; tentatively, D is TRBD1 (5 bases). Trimming took 0 bases from V and 7 from J, leaving 12 bases between them. Germline CDR1 DFQATT, CDR2 SNEGSKA (reference sequence). The CDR3 covers 14 residues.

The J gene is TRBJ2-3, the V gene TRBV9; D uncertain. Germline V lookup: CDR1 SGDLS, CDR2 YYNGEE. The CDR3 has 14 amino acids. V was cut by 0 bases and J by 4 bases, with 9 bases left in between. CDR3 nucleotide sequence: TGTGCCAGCAGCGTAGGGGAACGGGCAGATACGCAGTATTTT. It codes for CASSVGERADTQYF.

The V call is TRBV7-2, the J call TRBJ2-4, with 7 bases identical to TRBD1. This CDR3 comprises 18 residues. The V gene's germline CDR1 is SGHTA and CDR2 FQGNSA. The junction had 15 bases not matched to a gene; V was cut back by 5 bases and J by 2 bases. CDR3: CASSLGQRISSTKNIQYF. CDR3 DNA sequence: TGTGCCAGCAGCCTGGGACAGCGTATATCTTCTACCAAAAACATTCAGTACTTC.

This clonotype was picked up a small number of times. The missing conserved phenylalanine or tryptophan at the end of this CDR3 makes a read error likely. As DNA, the CDR3 is TGCGCCAGCAGCCCCGACAGCTTCAACTATGGCTACACCCTC. It translates to CASSPDSFNYGYTL. The V call is TRBV4-3, the J call TRBJ1-2; TRBD1 is a possible D gene (5 bases). With 4 bases removed from V and 2 bases from J, the gap between germline ends came to 11 bases. Germline V gene lookup returns CDR1 LGHNA and CDR2 YSLEER. The CDR3 is made up of 14 amino acids.

This clonotype was seen at least ten times. V is TRBV30 and J is TRBJ1-4, with D unresolved. Germline V gives CDR1 GTSNPN, CDR2 SVGIG (reference sequence). Trimming shortened V by 0 bases and J by 6 bases, and 11 bases separated the two germline ends. This CDR3 spans 14 amino acids. This CDR3 is CAWSVRWWDEKLFF. The CDR3 DNA reads as TGTGCCTGGAGTGTTCGGTGGTGGGATGAAAAACTGTTTTTT.

A few counts support this clonotype. The V call is TRBV5-8, the J call TRBJ1-6; TRBD1 matches at 7 bases. V trimming: 9 bases; J trimming: 5 bases; junction bases outside the gene matches: 5. CDR3 length: 13 residues. The germline V gene has CDR1 SGHTS and CDR2 YDEGEE. The CDR3 DNA is TGTGCCACTCGACAGGGCAATAATTCACCCCTCCACTTT. It codes for CATRQGNNSPLHF.

The chain recombines TRBV6-1 with TRBJ2-3, with a tentative D call TRBD2 (6 bases). The CDR3 is made up of 12 amino acids. In germline, CDR1 is MNHNS, CDR2 SASEGT. V lost 8 bases and J 2 bases, leaving 8 bases between the germline ends. The chain's CDR3 is CASGDFTDTQYF. CDR3 nucleotide sequence: TGTGCCAGCGGGGACTTCACAGATACGCAGTATTTT.

This clonotype was seen at least ten times. The genes are TRBV7-3 and TRBJ2-1; no reliable D call. Germline values: CDR1 SGHTA, CDR2 FQGTGA. The germline V and J ends were trimmed by 1 base and 7 bases, with 17 bases remaining between them. The CDR3 runs to 16 residues. For the CDR3, the DNA is TGTGCCAGCAGCTTAATAGGTTCGGCCCCCCGAAATGAGCAGTTCTTC. It specifies CASSLIGSAPRNEQFF.

This clonotype was seen many times. The chain recombines TRBV20-1 with TRBJ1-2; D unclear. The CDR3 is 14 residues long. Germline assignment: CDR1 DFQATT and CDR2 SNEGSKA (reference sequence). The germline V and J ends were trimmed by 3 bases and 4 bases, with 15 bases remaining between them. The CDR3 DNA follows: TGCAGTGCTAGTGTTGGGCAGATGGGCTATGGCTACACCTTC. Translated, it gives CSASVGQMGYGYTF.

This clonotype was counted only a few times. The rearrangement joins TRBV4-1 to TRBJ1-1; D is uncertain. The CDR3 runs to 14 residues. V dropped 4 bases and J dropped 6 bases, with 15 bases sitting between them. Germline values: CDR1 MGHRA, CDR2 YSYEKL. CDR3 in amino acids: CASSRVLPSPEAFF. The CDR3 DNA sequence: TGCGCCAGCAGCCGAGTTCTACCCAGCCCTGAAGCTTTCTTT.